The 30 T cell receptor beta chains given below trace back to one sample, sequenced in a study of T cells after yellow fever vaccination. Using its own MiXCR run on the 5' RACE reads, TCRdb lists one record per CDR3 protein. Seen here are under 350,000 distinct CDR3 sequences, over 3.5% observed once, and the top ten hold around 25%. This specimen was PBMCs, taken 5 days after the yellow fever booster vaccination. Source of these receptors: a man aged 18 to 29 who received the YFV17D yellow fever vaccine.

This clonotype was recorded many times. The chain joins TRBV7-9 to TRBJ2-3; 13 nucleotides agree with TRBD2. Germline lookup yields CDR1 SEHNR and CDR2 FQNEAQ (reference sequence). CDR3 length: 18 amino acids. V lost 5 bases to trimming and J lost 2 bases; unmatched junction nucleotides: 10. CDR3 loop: CASSKTPGLAGATDTQYF. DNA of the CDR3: TGTGCCAGCAGCAAGACTCCCGGACTAGCGGGGGCCACAGATACGCAGTATTTT.

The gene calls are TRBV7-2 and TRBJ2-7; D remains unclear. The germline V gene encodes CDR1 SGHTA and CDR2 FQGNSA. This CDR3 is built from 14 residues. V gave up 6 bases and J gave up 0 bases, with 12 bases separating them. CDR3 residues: CASSAVGSSYEQYF. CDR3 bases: TGTGCCAGCAGTGCCGTGGGCAGCTCCTACGAGCAGTACTTC. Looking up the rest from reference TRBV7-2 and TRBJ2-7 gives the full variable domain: GAGVSQSPSNKVTEKGKDVELRCDPISGHTALYWYRQSLGQGLEFLIYFQGNSAPDKSGLPSDRFSAERTGGSVSTLTIQRTQQEDSAVYLCASSAVGSSYEQYFGPGTRLTVT.

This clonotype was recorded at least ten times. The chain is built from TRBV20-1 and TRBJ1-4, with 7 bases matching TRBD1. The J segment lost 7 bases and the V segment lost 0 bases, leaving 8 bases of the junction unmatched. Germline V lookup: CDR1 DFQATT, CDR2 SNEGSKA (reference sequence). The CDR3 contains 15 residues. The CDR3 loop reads CSARDQGQGGEKLFF. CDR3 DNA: TGCAGTGCTAGAGATCAGGGGCAGGGGGGTGAAAAACTGTTTTTT.

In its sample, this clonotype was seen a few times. CDR3: CATSDTGTGKETQYF. CDR3 sequence (DNA): TGTGCCACCAGTGACACCGGGACAGGAAAAGAGACCCAGTACTTC. The chain carries TRBV24-1 and TRBJ2-5; TRBD1 matches 8 bases. J gave up 3 bases and V 4 bases, and 6 bases lay outside the gene matches. The germline V gene has CDR1 KGHDR and CDR2 SFDVKD. CDR3 length equals 15 residues.

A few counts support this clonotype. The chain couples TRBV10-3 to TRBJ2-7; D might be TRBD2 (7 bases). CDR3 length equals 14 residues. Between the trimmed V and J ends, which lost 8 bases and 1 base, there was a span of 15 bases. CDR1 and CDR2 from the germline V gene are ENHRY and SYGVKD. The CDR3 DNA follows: TGTGCCATCGGAGCGGGGACAAATTCCTACGAGCAGTACTTC. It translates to CAIGAGTNSYEQYF.

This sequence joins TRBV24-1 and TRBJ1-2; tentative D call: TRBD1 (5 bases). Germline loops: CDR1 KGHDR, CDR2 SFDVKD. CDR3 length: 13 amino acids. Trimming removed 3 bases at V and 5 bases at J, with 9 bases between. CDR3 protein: CATSDKDIYGYTF. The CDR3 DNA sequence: TGTGCCACCAGTGATAAGGACATTTATGGCTACACCTTC.

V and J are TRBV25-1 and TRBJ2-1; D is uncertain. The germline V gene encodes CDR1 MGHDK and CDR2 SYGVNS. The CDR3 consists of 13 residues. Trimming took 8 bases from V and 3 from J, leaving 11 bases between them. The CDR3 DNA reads TGTGCCAGCTCGCACAGAGACTACAATGAGCAGTTCTTC. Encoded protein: CASSHRDYNEQFF.

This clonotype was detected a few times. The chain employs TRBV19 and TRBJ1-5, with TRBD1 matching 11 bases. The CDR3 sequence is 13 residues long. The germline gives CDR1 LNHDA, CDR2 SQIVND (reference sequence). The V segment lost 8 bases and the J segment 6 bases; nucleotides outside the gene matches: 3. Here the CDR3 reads CASRTGGTQPQHF. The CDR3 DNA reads TGTGCCAGTCGGACAGGGGGCACTCAGCCCCAGCATTTT.

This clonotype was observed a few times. The CDR3, as DNA: TGCAGTGCTGGGGGGCCCCCCGGATACTACGAGCAGTACGTC. This gives the protein CSAGGPPGYYEQYV. The chain is built from TRBV20-1 and TRBJ2-7, with D perhaps matching TRBD1 or TRBD2 (6 bases each). The CDR3 totals 14 residues. Deletions cut 5 bases from V and 3 bases from J, with 17 bases between. Germline assignment: CDR1 DFQATT and CDR2 SNEGSKA (reference sequence).

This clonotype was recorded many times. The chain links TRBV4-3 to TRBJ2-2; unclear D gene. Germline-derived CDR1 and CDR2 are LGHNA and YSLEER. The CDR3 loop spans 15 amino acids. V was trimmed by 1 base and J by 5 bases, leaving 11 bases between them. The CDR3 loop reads CASSQVYRLTGELFF. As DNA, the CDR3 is TGCGCCAGCAGCCAAGTGTACCGGTTGACCGGGGAGCTGTTTTTT.

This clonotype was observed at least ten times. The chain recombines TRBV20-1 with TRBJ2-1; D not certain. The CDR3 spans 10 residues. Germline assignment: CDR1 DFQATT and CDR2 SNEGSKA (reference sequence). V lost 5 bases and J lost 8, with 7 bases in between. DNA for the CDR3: TGCAGTGCTCTCATGCATGAGCAGTTCTTC. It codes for CSALMHEQFF.

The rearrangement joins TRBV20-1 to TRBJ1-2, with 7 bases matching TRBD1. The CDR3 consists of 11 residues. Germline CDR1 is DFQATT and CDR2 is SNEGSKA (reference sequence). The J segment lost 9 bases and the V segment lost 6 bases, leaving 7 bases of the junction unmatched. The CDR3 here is CSAPGQRSYTF. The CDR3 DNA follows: TGCAGTGCGCCGGGACAGAGGAGCTACACCTTC.

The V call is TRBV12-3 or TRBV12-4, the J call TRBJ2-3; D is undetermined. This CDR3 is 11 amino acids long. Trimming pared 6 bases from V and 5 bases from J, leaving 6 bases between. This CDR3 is CASRTGDTQYF. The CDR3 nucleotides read TGTGCCAGCAGGACGGGAGATACGCAGTATTTT.

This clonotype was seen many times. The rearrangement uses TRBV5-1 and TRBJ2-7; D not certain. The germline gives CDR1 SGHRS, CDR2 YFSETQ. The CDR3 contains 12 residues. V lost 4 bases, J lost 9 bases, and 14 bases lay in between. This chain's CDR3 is CASSPGPKGQYV. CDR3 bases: TGCGCCAGCAGCCCAGGACCGAAGGGGCAGTACGTC.

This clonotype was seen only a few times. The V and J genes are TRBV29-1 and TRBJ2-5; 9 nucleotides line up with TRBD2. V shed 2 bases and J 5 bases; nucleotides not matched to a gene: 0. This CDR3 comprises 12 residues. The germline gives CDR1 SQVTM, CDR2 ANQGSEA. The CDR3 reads CSVELAGETQYF. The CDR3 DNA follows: TGCAGCGTTGAACTAGCGGGGGAGACCCAGTACTTC.

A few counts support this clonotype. As DNA, the CDR3 is TGTGCCAGCAGCCGACAGCGGATCCTCGGGGAGACCCAGTACTTC. It codes for CASSRQRILGETQYF. This rearrangement joins TRBV7-2 to TRBJ2-5; D assignment may be TRBD1 or TRBD2 (5 bases each). The CDR3 runs to 15 residues. From germline, CDR1 is SGHTA and CDR2 FQGNSA. Between the trimmed V and J ends, which lost 5 bases and 5 bases, there was a span of 18 bases.

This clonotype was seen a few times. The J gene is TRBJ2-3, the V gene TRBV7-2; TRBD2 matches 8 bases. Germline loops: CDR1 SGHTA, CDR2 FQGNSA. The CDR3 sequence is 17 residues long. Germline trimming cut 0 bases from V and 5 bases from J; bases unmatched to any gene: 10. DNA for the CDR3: TGTGCCAGCAGCTTAGCGAGGTCGGGGGGGCAGGTAGATACGCAGTATTTT. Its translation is CASSLARSGGQVDTQYF. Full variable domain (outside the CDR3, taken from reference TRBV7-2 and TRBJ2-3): GAGVSQSPSNKVTEKGKDVELRCDPISGHTALYWYRQSLGQGLEFLIYFQGNSAPDKSGLPSDRFSAERTGGSVSTLTIQRTQQEDSAVYLCASSLARSGGQVDTQYFGPGTRLTVL.

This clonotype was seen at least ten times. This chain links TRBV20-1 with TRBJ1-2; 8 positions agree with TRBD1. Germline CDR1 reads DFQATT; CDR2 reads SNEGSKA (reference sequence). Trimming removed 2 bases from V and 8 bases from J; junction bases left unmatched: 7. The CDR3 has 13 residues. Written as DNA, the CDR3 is TGCAGTGCTAGACCGACAGGGGTAGAGGGCTACACCTTC. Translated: CSARPTGVEGYTF.

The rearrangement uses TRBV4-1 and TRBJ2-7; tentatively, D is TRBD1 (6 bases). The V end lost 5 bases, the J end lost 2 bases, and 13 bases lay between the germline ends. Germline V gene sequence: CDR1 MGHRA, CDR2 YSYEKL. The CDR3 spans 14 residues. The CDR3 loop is CASSEPGHPYEQYV. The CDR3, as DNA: TGCGCCAGCAGCGAACCGGGACACCCCTACGAGCAGTACGTC.

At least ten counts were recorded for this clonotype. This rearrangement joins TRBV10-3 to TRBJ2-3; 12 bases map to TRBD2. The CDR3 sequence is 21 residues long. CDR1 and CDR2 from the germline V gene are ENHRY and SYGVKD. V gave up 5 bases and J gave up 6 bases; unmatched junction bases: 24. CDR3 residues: CAISPPEGTSGWGGELDTQYF. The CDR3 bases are TGTGCCATCAGTCCACCCGAAGGGACTAGCGGGTGGGGCGGGGAGTTGGATACGCAGTATTTT.

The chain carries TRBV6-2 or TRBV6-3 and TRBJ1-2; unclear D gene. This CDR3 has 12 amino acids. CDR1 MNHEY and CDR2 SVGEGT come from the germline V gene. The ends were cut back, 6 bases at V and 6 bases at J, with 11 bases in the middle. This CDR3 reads CASRTLTDGYTF. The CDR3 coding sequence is TGTGCCAGCAGGACACTGACGGATGGCTACACCTTC.

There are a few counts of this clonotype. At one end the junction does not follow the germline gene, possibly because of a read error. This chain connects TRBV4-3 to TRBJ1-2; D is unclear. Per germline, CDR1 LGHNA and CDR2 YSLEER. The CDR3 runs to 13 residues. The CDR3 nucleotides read TGCGCCAGCAGCAAAGAGACCGGGAACGGCTACACCTTC. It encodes CASSKETGNGYTF.

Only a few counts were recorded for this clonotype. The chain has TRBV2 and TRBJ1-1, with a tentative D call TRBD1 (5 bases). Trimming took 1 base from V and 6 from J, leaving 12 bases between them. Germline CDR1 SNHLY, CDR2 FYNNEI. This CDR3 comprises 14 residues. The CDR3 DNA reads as TGTGCCAGCAGTGAAGGGCCCAGGGTGCCTGAAGCTTTCTTT. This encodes CASSEGPRVPEAFF.

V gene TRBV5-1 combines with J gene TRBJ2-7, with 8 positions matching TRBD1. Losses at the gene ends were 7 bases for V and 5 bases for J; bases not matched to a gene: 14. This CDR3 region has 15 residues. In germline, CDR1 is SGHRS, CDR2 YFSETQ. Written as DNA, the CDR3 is TGCGCCAGCTCCCGAGGGGACAGGATTCTTGACGAGCAGTACTTC. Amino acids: CASSRGDRILDEQYF. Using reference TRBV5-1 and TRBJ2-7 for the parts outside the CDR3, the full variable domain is KAGVTQTPRYLIKTRGQQVTLSCSPISGHRSVSWYQQTPGQGLQFLFEYFSETQRNKGNFPGRFSGRQFSNSRSEMNVSTLELGDSALYLCASSRGDRILDEQYFGPGTRLTVT.

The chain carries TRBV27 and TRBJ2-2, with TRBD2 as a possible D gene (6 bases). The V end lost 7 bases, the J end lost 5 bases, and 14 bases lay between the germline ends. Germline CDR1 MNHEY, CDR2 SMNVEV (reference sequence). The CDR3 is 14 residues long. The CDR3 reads CASNALRGTGELFF. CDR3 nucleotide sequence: TGTGCCAGCAACGCTTTACGGGGGACCGGGGAGCTGTTTTTT.

The CDR3 DNA follows: TGTGCCAGCAGACGGGGGGGTAATGAGAAGACCCAGTACTTC. Translating gives CASRRGGNEKTQYF. V is TRBV28 and J is TRBJ2-5; TRBD2 matches 8 bases. V was clipped by 6 bases and J by 6 bases; unmatched bases: 9. Germline V gene data show CDR1 as MDHEN and CDR2 as SYDVKM. The CDR3 contains 14 residues.

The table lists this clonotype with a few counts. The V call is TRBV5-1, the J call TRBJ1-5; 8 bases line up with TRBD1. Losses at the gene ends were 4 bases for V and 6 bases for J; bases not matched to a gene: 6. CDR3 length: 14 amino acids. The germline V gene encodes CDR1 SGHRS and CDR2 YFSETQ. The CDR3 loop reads CASSRTGLGQPQHF. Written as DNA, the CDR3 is TGCGCCAGCAGCCGGACAGGGTTGGGTCAGCCCCAGCATTTT.

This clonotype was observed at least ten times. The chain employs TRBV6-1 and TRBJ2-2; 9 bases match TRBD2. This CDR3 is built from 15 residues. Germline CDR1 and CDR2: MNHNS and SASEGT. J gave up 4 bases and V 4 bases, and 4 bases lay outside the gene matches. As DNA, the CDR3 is TGTGCCAGCAGTGGGACTAGCGATAGCACCGGGGAGCTGTTTTTT. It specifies CASSGTSDSTGELFF.

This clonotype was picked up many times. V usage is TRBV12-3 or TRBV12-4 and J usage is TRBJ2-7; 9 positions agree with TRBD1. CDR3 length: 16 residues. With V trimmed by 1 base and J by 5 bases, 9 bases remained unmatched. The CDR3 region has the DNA TGTGCCAGCAGTTTAGATGGTACAGGGGGCAACGACGAGCAGTACGTC. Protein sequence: CASSLDGTGGNDEQYV.

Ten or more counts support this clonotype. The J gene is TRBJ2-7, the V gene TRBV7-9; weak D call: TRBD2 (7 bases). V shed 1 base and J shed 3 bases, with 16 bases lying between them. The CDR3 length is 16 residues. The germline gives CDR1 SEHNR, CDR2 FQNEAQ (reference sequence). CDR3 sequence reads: CASSLVSREGHYEQYV. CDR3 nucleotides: TGTGCCAGCAGCTTAGTTTCCAGGGAGGGACACTACGAGCAGTACGTC.